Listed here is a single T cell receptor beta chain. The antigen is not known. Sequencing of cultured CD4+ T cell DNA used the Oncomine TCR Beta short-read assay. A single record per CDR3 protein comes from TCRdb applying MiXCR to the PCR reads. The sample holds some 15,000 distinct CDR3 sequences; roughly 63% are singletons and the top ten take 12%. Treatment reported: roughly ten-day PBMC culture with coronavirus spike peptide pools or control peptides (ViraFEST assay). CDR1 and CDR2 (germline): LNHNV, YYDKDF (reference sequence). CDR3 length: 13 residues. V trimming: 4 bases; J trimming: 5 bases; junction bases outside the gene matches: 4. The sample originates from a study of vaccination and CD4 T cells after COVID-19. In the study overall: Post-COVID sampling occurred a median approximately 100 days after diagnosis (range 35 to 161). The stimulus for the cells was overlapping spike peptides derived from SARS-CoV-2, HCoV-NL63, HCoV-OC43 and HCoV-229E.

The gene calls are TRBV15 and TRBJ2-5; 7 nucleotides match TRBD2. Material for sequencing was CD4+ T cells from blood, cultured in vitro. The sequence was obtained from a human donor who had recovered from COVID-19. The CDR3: CATSTGGGETQYF. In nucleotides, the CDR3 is TGTGCCACCAGCACGGGGGGAGGGGAGACCCAGTACTTC. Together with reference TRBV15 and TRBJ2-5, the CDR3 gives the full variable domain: DAMVIQNPRYQVTQFGKPVTLSCSQTLNHNVMYWYQQKSSQAPKLLFHYYDKDFNNEADTPDNFQSRRPNTSFCFLDIRSPGLGDTAMYLCATSTGGGETQYFGPGTRLLVL.